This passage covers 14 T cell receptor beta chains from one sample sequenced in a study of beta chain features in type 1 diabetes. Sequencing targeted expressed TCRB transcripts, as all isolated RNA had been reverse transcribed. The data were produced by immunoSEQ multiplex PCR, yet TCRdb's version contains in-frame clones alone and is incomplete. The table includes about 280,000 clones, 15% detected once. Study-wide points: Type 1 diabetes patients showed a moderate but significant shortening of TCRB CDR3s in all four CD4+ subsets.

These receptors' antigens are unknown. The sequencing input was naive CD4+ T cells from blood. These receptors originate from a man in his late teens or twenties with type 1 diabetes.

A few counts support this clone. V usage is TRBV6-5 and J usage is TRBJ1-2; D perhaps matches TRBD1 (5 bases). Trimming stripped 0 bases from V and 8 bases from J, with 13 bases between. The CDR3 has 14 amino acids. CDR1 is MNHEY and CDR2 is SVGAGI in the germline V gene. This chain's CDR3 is CASSYSLQAGGYTF. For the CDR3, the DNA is TGTGCCAGCAGTTACTCATTACAGGCGGGGGGCTACACCTTC.

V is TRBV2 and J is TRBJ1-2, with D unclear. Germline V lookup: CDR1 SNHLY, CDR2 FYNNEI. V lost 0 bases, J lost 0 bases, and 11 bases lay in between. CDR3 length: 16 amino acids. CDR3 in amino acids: CASSEAVWAPNYGYTF. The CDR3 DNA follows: TGTGCCAGCAGTGAAGCGGTTTGGGCCCCTAACTATGGCTACACCTTC.

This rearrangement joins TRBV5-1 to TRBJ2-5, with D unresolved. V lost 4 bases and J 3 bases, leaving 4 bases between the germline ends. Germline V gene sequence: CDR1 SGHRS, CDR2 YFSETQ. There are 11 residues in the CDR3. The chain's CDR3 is CASSTEETQYF. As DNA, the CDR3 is TGCGCCAGCAGCACGGAAGAGACCCAGTACTTC.

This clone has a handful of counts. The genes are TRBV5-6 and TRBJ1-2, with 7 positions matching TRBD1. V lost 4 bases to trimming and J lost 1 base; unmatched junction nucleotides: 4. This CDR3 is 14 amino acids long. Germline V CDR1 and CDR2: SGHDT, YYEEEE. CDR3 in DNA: TGTGCCAGCAGCCAGGGACAGCATAACTATGGCTACACCTTC. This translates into CASSQGQHNYGYTF. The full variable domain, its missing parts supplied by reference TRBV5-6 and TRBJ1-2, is DAGVTQSPTHLIKTRGQQVTLRCSPKSGHDTVSWYQQALGQGPQFIFQYYEEEERQRGNFPDRFSGHQFPNYSSELNVNALLLGDSALYLCASSQGQHNYGYTFGSGTRLTVV.

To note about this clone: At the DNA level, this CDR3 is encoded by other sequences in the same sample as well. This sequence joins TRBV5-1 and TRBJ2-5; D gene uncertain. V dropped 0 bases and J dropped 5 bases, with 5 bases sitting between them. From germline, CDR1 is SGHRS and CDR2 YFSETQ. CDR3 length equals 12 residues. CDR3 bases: TGCGCCAGCAGCTTGGATCGGGAGACCCAGTACTTC. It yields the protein CASSLDRETQYF.

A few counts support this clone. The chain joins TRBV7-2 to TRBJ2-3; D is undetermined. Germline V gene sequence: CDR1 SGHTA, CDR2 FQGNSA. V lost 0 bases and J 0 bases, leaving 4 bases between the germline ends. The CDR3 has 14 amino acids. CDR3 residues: CASSLAGSTDTQYF. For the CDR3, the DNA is TGTGCCAGCAGCTTAGCCGGGAGCACAGATACGCAGTATTTT.

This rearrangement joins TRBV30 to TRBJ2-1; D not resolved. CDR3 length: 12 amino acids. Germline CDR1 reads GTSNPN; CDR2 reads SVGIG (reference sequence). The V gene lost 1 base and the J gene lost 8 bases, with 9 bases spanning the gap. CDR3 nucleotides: TGTGCCTGGAGTGCTTTTTTTCATGAGCAGTTCTTC. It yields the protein CAWSAFFHEQFF.

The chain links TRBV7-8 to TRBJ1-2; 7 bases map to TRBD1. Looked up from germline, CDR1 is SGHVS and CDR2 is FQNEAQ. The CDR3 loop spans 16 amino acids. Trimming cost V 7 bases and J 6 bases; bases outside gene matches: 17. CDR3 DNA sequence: TGTGCCAGCACCAAAAGAAGACAGGGCCTTCACCATGGCTACACCTTC. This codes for CASTKRRQGLHHGYTF.

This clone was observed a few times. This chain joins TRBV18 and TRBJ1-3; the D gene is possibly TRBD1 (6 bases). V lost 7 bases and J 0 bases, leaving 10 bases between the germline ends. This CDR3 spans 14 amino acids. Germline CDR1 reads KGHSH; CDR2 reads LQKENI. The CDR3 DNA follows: TGTGCCAGCTACGACAGGAGCTCTGGAAACACCATATATTTT. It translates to CASYDRSSGNTIYF.

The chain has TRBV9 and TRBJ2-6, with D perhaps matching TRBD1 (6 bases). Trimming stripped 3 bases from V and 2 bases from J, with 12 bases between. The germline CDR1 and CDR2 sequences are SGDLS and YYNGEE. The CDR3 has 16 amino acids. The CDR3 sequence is CASSEQGWAGANVLTF. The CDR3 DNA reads TGTGCCAGCAGCGAACAGGGTTGGGCTGGGGCCAACGTCCTGACTTTC. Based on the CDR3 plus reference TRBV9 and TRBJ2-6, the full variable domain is DSGVTQTPKHLITATGQRVTLRCSPRSGDLSVYWYQQSLDQGLQFLIQYYNGEERAKGNILERFSAQQFPDLHSELNLSSLELGDSALYFCASSEQGWAGANVLTFGAGSRLTVL.

The CDR3 region is CASSRQGNRETQYF. CDR3 nucleotides: TGTGCCAGTAGTCGACAGGGGAATCGAGAGACCCAGTACTTC. V usage is TRBV19 and J usage is TRBJ2-5; 8 bases line up with TRBD1. V shed 5 bases and J 4 bases; nucleotides not matched to a gene: 6. CDR3 size: 14 residues. The V gene's germline CDR1 is LNHDA and CDR2 SQIVND (reference sequence).

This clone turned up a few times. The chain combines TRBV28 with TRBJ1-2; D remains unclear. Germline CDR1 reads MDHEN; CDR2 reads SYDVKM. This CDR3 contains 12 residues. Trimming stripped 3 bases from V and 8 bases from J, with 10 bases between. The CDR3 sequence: CASSLAETGYTF. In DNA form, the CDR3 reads TGTGCCAGCAGTTTGGCGGAGACGGGCTACACCTTC.

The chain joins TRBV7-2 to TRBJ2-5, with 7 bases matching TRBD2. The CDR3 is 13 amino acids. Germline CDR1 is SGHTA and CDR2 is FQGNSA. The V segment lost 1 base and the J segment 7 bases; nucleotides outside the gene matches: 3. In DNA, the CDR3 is TGTGCCAGCAGCTTAGAATGGGAGGGGACCCAGTACTTC. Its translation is CASSLEWEGTQYF.

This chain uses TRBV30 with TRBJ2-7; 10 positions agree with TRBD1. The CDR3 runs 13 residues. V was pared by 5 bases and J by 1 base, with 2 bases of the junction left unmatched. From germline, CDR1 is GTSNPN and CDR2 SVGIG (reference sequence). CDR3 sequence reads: CAWEGQGSYEQYF. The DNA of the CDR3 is TGTGCCTGGGAGGGACAGGGGTCCTACGAGCAGTACTTC.